Below, one T cell receptor beta chain is given with its context. No cognate antigen has been identified for it. Base qualities are not provided; no much larger clone lies one nucleotide away. The CDR3 spans 13 residues, from the cysteine through the phenylalanine. CDR3 DNA only is kept here, 39 bases in frame from base 1. The germline V gene encodes CDR1 KGHDR and CDR2 SFDVKD. The junction shows trimming of 9 bases on V and 8 bases on J, and the gene matches do not reach 10 bases of it. Amplification of TCR beta CDR3 regions was carried out from RNA transcripts. The TCR CDR3 was subjected to a first round of RT-PCR using the HTBI primer set and the Qiagen OneStep RT-PCR kit. Libraries were constructed in a second round of multiplex PCR, after which size selection and purification were performed. The libraries were sequenced on an Illumina HiSeq2000 using paired-end 100 bp reads. Turning to the authors' computational methods: SOAPnuke was used to process the raw data, removing reads that contained adapters or uncalled bases, had a mean Phred below 15, or lacked an exact match to the constant primer or identifier. High-quality paired reads were merged with COPE v1.2.5, and unique nucleotide sequences were defined as clonotypes. MiTCR v1.1 was used to align the clonotypes against IMGT TRBV, TRBD and TRBJ reference segments. Only V-J combinations with frequency above 0.0001, covering 99% to 99.2% of repertoires, were analysed. A TCS score was defined as the ratio of F50 (clonal expansion) to E x V (chaos), with BLOSUM62-based TCRdist applied between CDR3 peptides within each V-J. Welch's t-statistics and random forest reduced roughly 500 V-J features to roughly 13, which were used in a naive Bayes classifier (R e1071). TCRdb's own reprocessing of the public reads used fastp at Q25 and MiXCR and kept productive beta chains. Records with the same CDR3 protein are collapsed into one entry carrying the most frequent genes and DNA. It is TCRdb's table, rather than the study itself, that gives the V and J calls and clone size. The sample data list around 540,000 distinct CDR3 sequences, and 46% of these were observed just once. The leading ten clones occupy roughly 8.2% of the sample.

This entry is derived from a study of T cells in Graves' hyperthyroidism and ophthalmopathy (dated by TCRdb to between 2018 and 2021). Study-level background: To identify TCR V-J signatures that set the groups apart, the researchers used a discovery cohort of more than 95 patients, made up of roughly 40 with Graves' ophthalmopathy and 55 to 65 with stable Graves' hyperthyroidism. The 95 to 100 discovery patients were randomly divided into training and test sets at a 7:3 ratio. Once sampling was done, hyperthyroidism patients were given methimazole at a starting dose of 30 mg daily, whereas ophthalmopathy patients were given high-dose intravenous methylprednisolone. Whether ophthalmopathy could be predicted prospectively was tested in an independent validation cohort made up of 18 hyperthyroidism patients plus 17 patients who later progressed to ophthalmopathy. The paper describes TCR Vbeta CDR3 sequencing of more than 120 peripheral blood samples, made up of roughly 45 ophthalmopathy patients, roughly 72 hyperthyroidism patients and 17 progressor patients. In addition, the study compared T-cell repertoires in thyroid tissue and in blood from several Graves' hyperthyroidism patients.

Stable Graves' hyperthyroidism was defined as the absence of progression to ophthalmopathy over 18 months of follow-up. Hyperthyroidism patients were newly diagnosed, with disease duration under 2 months, and aged 18 to 65 years. Any patient with an uncontrolled infection, another autoimmune disease, pregnancy or lactation was excluded. Diagnoses were based on clinical symptoms, serum thyroxine and TRAb, thyroid ultrasound and orbital computed tomography. Total RNA was extracted with Trizol reagent, and quality was checked on an Agilent 2100 Bioanalyzer. The study at large found these results: Sample size was not statistically predetermined, and blinding of investigators to group allocation was not performed. A 13 V-J signature model separated ophthalmopathy from stable hyperthyroidism, with around 91% sensitivity and roughly 82% specificity in cross-validation and 80%/75% in testing. In validation, the model predicted progression to ophthalmopathy a median of about 6.8 months before onset, with roughly 70% sensitivity and 72.22% specificity. Most expanded thyroid clonotypes (frequency above 0.001) were also detected in blood, a finding suggesting that blood repertoires may reflect thyroid immune responses.

The chain uses TRBV24-1 and TRBJ1-1; the central 8 bases match TRBD1. The sequence was obtained from a woman between 18 and 30 years old with Graves' hyperthyroidism. Donor details come from another sample of the same person, matched by shared clones. Material for sequencing was peripheral blood or thyroid tissue (not recorded which). The sequence in DNA is TGTGCCACCTCGACAGGGGCCATCGGAGAAGCTTTCTTT. It codes for CATSTGAIGEAFF.